This TCR beta chain was captured in a study of T cell repertoires in cytomegalovirus infection. Overall study findings and caveats: HLA-C-restricted CMV clonotypes gave the most frequent clonotype in two of eight donors.

V was pared by 7 bases and J by 2 bases, with 2 bases of the junction left unmatched. This CDR3 comprises 14 residues. The germline V gene has CDR1 MNHEY and CDR2 SMNVEV (reference sequence). Regarding this clonotype: Its matching antigen is unknown.

MiXCR was run by TCRdb on the reads, yielding one entry per CDR3 protein. The sample records about 740,000 distinct CDR3 sequences, roughly a third being singletons. This TCR was recovered from a human donor in good health (CMV status not recorded). Some clones in this sample may be carry-over from other donors' samples. This chain connects TRBV27 to TRBJ2-7; 13 bases are shared with TRBD2. The material sequenced was PBMCs. This CDR3 is CASIGLAGAYEQYF. The CDR3 nucleotides are TGTGCCAGCATCGGACTAGCGGGAGCCTACGAGCAGTACTTC.